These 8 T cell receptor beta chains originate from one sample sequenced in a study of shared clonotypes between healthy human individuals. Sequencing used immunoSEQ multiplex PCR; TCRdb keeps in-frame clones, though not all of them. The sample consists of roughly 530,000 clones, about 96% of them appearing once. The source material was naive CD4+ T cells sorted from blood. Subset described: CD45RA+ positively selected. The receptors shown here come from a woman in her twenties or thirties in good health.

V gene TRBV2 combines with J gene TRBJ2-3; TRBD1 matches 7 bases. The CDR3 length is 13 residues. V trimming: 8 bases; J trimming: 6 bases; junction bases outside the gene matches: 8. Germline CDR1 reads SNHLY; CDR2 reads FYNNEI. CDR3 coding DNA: TGTGCCAGCTGGGACAGCCGAACCGATACGCAGTATTTT. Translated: CASWDSRTDTQYF.

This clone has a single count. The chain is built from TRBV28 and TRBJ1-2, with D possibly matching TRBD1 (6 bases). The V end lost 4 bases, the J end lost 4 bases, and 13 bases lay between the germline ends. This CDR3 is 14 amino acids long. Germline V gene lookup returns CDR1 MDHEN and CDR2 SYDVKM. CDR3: CASSSRTVLYGYTF. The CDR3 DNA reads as TGTGCCAGCAGTTCAAGGACAGTCCTCTATGGCTACACCTTC.

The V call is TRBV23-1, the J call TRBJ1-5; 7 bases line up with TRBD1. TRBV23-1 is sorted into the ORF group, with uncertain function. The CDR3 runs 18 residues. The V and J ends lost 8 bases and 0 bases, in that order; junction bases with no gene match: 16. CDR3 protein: CASQRMRDRGHSNQPQHF. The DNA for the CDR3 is TGCGCCAGCCAACGGATGCGCGATAGGGGGCATAGCAATCAGCCCCAGCATTTT.

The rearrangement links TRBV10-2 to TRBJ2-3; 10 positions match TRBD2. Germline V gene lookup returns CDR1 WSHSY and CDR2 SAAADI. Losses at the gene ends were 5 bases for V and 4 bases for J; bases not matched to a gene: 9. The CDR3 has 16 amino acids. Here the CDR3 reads CASSLAGGAWADTQYF. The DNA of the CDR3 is TGCGCCAGCAGTTTAGCGGGAGGCGCGTGGGCAGATACGCAGTATTTT.

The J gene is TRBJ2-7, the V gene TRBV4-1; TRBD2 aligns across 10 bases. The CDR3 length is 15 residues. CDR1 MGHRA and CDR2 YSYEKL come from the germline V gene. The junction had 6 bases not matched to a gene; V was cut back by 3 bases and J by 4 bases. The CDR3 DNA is TGCGCCAGCAGCCAGCCGGGACTAGCGACTTACGAGCAGTACTTC. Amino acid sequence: CASSQPGLATYEQYF.

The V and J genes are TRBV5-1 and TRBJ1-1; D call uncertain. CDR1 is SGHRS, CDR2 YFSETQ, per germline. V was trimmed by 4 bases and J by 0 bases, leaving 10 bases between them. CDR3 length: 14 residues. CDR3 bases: TGCGCCAGCAGCCCCGGACGGGTGAACACTGAAGCTTTCTTT. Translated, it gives CASSPGRVNTEAFF.

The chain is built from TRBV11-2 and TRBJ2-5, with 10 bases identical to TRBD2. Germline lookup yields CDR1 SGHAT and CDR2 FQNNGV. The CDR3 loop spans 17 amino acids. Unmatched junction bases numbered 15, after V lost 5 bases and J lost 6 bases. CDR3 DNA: TGTGCCAGCAGCCTAGGGACTAGCGCAACCCCTCACCAGACCCAGTACTTC. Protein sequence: CASSLGTSATPHQTQYF. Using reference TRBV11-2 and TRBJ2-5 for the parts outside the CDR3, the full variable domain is EAGVAQSPRYKIIEKRQSVAFWCNPISGHATLYWYQQILGQGPKLLIQFQNNGVVDDSQLPKDRFSAERLKGVDSTLKIQPAKLEDSAVYLCASSLGTSATPHQTQYFGPGTRLLVL.

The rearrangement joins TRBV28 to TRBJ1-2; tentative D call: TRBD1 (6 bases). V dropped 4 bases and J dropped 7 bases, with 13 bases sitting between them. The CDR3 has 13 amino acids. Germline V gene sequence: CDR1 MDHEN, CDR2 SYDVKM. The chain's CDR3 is CASSSSTGVGYTF. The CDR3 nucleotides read TGTGCCAGCAGTTCCTCGACAGGAGTTGGCTACACCTTC.